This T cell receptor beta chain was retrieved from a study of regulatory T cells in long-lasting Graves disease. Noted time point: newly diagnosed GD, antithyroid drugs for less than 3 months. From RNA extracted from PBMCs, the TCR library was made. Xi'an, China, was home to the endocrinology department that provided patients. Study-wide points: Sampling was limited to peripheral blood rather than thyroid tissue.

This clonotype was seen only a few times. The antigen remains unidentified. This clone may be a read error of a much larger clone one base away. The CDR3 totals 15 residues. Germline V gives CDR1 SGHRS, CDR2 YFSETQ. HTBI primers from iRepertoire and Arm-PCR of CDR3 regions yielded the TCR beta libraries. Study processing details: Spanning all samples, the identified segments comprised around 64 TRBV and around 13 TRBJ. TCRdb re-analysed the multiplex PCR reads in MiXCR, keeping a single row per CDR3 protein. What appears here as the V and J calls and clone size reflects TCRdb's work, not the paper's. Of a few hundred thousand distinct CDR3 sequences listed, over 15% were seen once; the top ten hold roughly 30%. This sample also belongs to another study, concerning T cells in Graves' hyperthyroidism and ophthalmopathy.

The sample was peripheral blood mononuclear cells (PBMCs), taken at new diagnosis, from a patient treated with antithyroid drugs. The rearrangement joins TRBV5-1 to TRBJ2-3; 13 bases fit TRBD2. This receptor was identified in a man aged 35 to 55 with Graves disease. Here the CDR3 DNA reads TGCGCCGGCAGCTTCGGACTAGCGGGGGTGGATACGCAGTATTTT. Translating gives CAGSFGLAGVDTQYF.